A selection of T cell receptor beta chains follows, all from one sample in a study of shared clonotypes between healthy human individuals. Repertoires were generated with immunoSEQ multiplex PCR, while TCRdb's copy carries only in-frame clones and drops some. Of under 550,000 clones listed, about 96% are singletons. The source material was naive CD4+ T cells sorted from blood. The receptor set was obtained from a woman in her twenties or thirties in good health. The CDR3 runs from the conserved cysteine through the conserved F or W.

j_call: TRBJ2-3
v_call: TRBV7-9
cdr3_aa: CASSSRLAGATDTQYF

j_call: TRBJ1-1
v_call: TRBV6-5
cdr3_aa: CASSSRSTDTEAFF

j_call: TRBJ2-7
v_call: TRBV11-2
cdr3_aa: CASSRPAGGPYEQYF

j_call: TRBJ2-7
v_call: TRBV2
cdr3_aa: CASSKGTATEQYF

j_call: TRBJ2-1
v_call: TRBV2
cdr3_aa: CASSVDSGSDEQFF

j_call: TRBJ2-3
v_call: TRBV11-2
cdr3_aa: CASRAYTDTQYF

j_call: TRBJ2-3
v_call: TRBV5-1
cdr3_aa: CASSCRPPGLGWDTQYF

j_call: TRBJ2-7
v_call: TRBV18
cdr3_aa: CASSLGTGDEQYF

j_call: .
v_call: TRBV28
cdr3_aa: CASSLDLYEQYF

j_call: TRBJ2-1
v_call: TRBV11-2
cdr3_aa: CASSWTSGNNEQFF

j_call: TRBJ2-1
v_call: TRBV14
cdr3_aa: CASSQDHGLAGGKYNEQFF

j_call: TRBJ2-5
v_call: TRBV5-1
cdr3_aa: CASSPDRTGGETQYF

j_call: TRBJ2-5
v_call: TRBV4-1
cdr3_aa: CASSPGRAVLETQYF

j_call: TRBJ2-5
v_call: TRBV27
cdr3_aa: CASSLFGAGGQETQYF

j_call: TRBJ2-5
v_call: TRBV5-5
cdr3_aa: CASRMPGTGVRGQETQYF

j_call: TRBJ2-2
v_call: TRBV5-8
cdr3_aa: CASSFTGTSGSPGELFF

j_call: TRBJ2-2
v_call: TRBV7-9
cdr3_aa: CASSLAPLITRTNTGELFF

j_call: TRBJ1-5
v_call: TRBV2
cdr3_aa: CASRKDTSNQPQHF

j_call: TRBJ1-3
v_call: TRBV28
cdr3_aa: CASSPSYSGNTIYF

j_call: TRBJ2-7
v_call: TRBV11-2
cdr3_aa: CASSLGPHHSYEQYF

j_call: TRBJ1-1
v_call: TRBV7-9
cdr3_aa: CASSSSGGYIRAFF

j_call: TRBJ2-2
v_call: TRBV7-6
cdr3_aa: CASSPQLAGNGELFF

j_call: TRBJ1-1
v_call: TRBV19
cdr3_aa: CASKPTAPTEAFF

j_call: TRBJ2-3
v_call: TRBV7-2
cdr3_aa: CASSLDWRRTQYF